This T cell receptor (beta chain) was observed in a study of T cell repertoires in cytomegalovirus infection. Study-wide findings and caveats: Individuals carrying CMV plus the relevant HLA were identified by cumulative frequency of public TCR beta families.

This clonotype has only a few counts. Its antigen remains unknown. TCRdb called the reads again in MiXCR, with one record for every CDR3 protein. Of around 450,000 distinct CDR3 sequences detected, around 32% appear once; the ten largest clones hold roughly an eighth. The sequencing input was PBMCs. The clonotype was recovered from a human donor in good health (CMV status not recorded). Some clones in this sample may be carry-over from other donors' samples.

The DNA for the CDR3 is TGCAGTGCCCCTGTAGCCTCCTACAATGAGCAGTTCTTC. As protein: CSAPVASYNEQFF. The rearrangement links TRBV20-1 to TRBJ2-1; D gene uncertain. Germline V gene lookup returns CDR1 DFQATT and CDR2 SNEGSKA (reference sequence). Trimming stripped 6 bases from V and 0 bases from J, with 9 bases between. This CDR3 spans 13 amino acids.